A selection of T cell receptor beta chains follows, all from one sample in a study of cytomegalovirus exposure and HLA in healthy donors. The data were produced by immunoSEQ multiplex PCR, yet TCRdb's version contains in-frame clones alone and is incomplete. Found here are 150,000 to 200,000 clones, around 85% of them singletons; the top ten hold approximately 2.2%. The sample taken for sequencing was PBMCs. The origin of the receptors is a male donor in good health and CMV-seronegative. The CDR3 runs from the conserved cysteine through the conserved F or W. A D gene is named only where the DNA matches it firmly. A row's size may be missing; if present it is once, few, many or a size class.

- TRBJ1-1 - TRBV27 CASGKRGWEAEAFF TGTGCCAGCGGGAAACGCGGCTGGGAGGCTGAAGCTTTCTTT
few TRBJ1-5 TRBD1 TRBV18 CASSQGAGNQPQHF TGTGCCAGCTCACAGGGGGCGGGTAATCAGCCCCAGCATTTT
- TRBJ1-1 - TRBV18 CASSPSELAKHTEAFF TGTGCCAGCTCACCATCGGAGTTGGCCAAACACACTGAAGCTTTCTTT
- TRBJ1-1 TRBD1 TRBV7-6 CASSDRDRGDTEAFF TGTGCCAGCAGCGACCGGGACAGGGGGGACACTGAAGCTTTCTTT
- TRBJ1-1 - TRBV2 CASRARGTEAFF TGTGCCAGCAGAGCCCGAGGGACTGAAGCTTTCTTT
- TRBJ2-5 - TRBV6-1 CASSGGQGGEAQYF TGTGCCAGCAGTGGCGGTCAGGGCGGTGAGGCCCAGTACTTC
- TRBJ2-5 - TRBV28 CATGGPNQETQYF TGTGCCACCGGGGGGCCGAACCAAGAGACCCAGTACTTC
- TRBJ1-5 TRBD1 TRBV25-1 CASSARTGGNQPQHF TGTGCCAGCAGTGCTAGGACAGGCGGCAATCAGCCCCAGCATTTT
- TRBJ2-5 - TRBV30 CAWSVRQGLQETQYF TGTGCCTGGAGTGTTCGGCAGGGCCTACAAGAGACCCAGTACTTC
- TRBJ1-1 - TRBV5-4 CASSLDRNTEAFF TGTGCCAGCAGCTTGGACAGGAACACTGAAGCTTTCTTT
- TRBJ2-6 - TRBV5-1 CASSTQDSGANVLTF TGCGCCAGCAGCACCCAGGACAGCGGGGCCAACGTCCTGACTTTC
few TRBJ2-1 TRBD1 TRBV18 CASSPETGYNEQFF TGTGCCAGCTCACCAGAGACAGGGTACAATGAGCAGTTCTTC
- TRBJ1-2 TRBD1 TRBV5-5 CASSRGQGGYGYTF TGTGCCAGCAGCCGAGGACAGGGGGGCTATGGCTACACCTTC
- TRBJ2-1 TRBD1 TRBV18 CASSPGLGTGDEQFF TGTGCCAGCTCACCTGGTCTCGGGACAGGGGATGAGCAGTTCTTC
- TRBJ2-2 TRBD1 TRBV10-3 CAISLQGARGGELFF TGTGCCATCAGTTTACAGGGGGCGCGGGGCGGGGAGCTGTTTTTT
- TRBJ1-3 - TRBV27 CASSWSGVGGNTIYF TGTGCCAGCAGTTGGTCAGGGGTCGGTGGAAACACCATATATTTT
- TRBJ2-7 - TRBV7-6 CASSLVHSNEQYF TGTGCCAGCAGCTTAGTACACAGTAACGAGCAGTACTTC
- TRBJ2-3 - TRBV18 CASSPWEDPDLTDTQYF TGTGCCAGCTCTCCGTGGGAGGACCCTGATCTCACAGATACGCAGTATTTT
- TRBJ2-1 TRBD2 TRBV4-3 CASSQEFKTSGGNEQFF TGCGCCAGCAGCCAAGAATTTAAGACTAGCGGGGGCAATGAGCAGTTCTTC